This paragraph covers one T cell receptor beta chain sequence. Its antigen is unidentified. One entry per CDR3 protein, called by TCRdb with MiXCR from the 5' RACE reads. The sample yields around 120,000 distinct CDR3 sequences, about 16% seen once. The CDR3 is 14 residues long. The germline CDR1 and CDR2 sequences are MGHRA and YSYEKL. Losses at the gene ends were 5 bases for V and 3 bases for J; bases not matched to a gene: 5. This sample stems from a study of T cells after yellow fever vaccination. Study-wide results and limits: Abundant clonotypes from the bulk population could have been carried over as contaminants into FACS-sorted repertoires. Detected again after the booster were most primary-vaccination clones, at about 96% CD4 and approximately 87% CD8.

The chain has TRBV4-1 and TRBJ2-7, with TRBD2 matching over 9 bases. Sequenced here: CD8+ T cells sorted from PBMCs, sampled 5 days after the yellow fever booster vaccination. The receptor's source is a man aged 18 to 29 who received the YFV17D yellow fever vaccine. CDR3: CASSSSGAFYEQYF. The CDR3 DNA follows: TGCGCCAGCAGCTCTAGCGGGGCTTTCTACGAGCAGTACTTC.